This T cell receptor (beta chain) emerged from a study of T cell repertoires in cytomegalovirus infection. Study overall: Carrying CMV and the relevant HLA type showed in public TCR beta signatures. Study-wide points: CMV carriers with the relevant HLA were identified by cumulative public TCR beta family frequency.

TCRdb reprocessed the reads with MiXCR, giving one entry per CDR3 protein. The sample yields about half a million distinct CDR3 sequences, roughly a third seen once. As to this clonotype: The antigen is not known.

Deletions cut 3 bases from V and 0 bases from J, with 9 bases between. The CDR3 totals 15 residues. CDR1 and CDR2 (germline): LNHDA, SQIVND (reference sequence). The sequencing used cultured PBMCs, collected from culture after CMV antigen stimulation. The clonotype originates from a human donor in good health (CMV status not recorded). Some clones in this sample may be carry-over from other donors' samples. The chain couples TRBV19 to TRBJ1-5; the D is unclear. The CDR3 DNA reads as TGTGCCAGTAGTATCGCGGGGATTAGCAATCAGCCCCAGCATTTT. Amino acids: CASSIAGISNQPQHF.